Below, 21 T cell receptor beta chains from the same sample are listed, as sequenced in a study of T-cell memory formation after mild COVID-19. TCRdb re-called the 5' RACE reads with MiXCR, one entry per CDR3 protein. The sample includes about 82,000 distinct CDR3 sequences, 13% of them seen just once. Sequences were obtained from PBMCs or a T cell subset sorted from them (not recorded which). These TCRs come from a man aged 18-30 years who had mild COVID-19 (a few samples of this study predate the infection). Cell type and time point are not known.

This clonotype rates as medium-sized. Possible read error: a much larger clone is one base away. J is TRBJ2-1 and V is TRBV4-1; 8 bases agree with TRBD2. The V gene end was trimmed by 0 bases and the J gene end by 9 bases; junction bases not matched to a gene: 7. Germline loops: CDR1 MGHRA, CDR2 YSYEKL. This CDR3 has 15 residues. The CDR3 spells CASSQESGGAGEQFF. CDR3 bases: TGCGCCAGCAGCCAAGAGTCCGGGGGGGCCGGTGAGCAGTTCTTC.

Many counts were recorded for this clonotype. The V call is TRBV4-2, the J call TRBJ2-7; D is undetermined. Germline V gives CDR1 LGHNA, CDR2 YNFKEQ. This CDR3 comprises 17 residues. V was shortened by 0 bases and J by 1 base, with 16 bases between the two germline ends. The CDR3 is CASSQEYAPSLSYEQYF. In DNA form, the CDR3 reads TGTGCCAGCAGCCAAGAATACGCACCCTCTCTTTCCTACGAGCAGTACTTC.

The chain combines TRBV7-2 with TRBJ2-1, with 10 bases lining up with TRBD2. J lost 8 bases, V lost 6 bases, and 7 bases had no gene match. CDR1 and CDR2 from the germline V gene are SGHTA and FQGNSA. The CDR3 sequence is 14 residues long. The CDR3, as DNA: TGTGCCAGCAGAGGACTAGCGGTCCCTCATGAGCAGTTCTTC. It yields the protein CASRGLAVPHEQFF.

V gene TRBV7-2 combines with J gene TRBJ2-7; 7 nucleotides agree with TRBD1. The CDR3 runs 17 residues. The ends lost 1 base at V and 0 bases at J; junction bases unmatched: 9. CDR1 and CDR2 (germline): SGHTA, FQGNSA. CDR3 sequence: CASSLGQDRLSSYEQYF. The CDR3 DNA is TGTGCCAGCAGCTTAGGCCAGGACAGGCTGAGCTCCTACGAGCAGTACTTC.

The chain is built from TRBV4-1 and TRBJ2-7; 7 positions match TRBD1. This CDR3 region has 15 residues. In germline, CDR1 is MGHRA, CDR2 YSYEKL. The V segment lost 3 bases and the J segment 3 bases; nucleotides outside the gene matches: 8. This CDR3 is CASSHWDRKDYEQYF. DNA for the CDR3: TGCGCCAGCAGCCATTGGGACAGAAAGGACTACGAGCAGTACTTC.

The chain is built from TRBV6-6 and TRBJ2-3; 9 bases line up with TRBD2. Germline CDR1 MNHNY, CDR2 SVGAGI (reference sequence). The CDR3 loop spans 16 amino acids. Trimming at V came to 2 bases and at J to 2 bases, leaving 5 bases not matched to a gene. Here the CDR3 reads CASSYRVAGDTDTQYF. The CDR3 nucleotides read TGTGCCAGCAGTTACAGGGTAGCGGGAGACACAGATACGCAGTATTTT.

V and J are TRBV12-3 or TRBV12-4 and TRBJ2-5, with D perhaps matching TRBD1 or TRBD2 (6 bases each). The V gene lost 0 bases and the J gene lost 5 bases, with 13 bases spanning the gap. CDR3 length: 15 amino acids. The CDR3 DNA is TGTGCCAGCAGTTTAGCGCGTCTAGGGGGGGAGACCCAGTACTTC. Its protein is CASSLARLGGETQYF.

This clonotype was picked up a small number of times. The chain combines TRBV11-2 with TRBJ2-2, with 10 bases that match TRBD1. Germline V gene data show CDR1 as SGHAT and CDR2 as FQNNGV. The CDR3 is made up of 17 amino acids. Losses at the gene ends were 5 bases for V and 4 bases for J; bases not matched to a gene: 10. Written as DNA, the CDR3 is TGTGCCAGCAGCCTCTGGGGGACAGGGGCCATCACCGGGGAGCTGTTTTTT. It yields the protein CASSLWGTGAITGELFF.

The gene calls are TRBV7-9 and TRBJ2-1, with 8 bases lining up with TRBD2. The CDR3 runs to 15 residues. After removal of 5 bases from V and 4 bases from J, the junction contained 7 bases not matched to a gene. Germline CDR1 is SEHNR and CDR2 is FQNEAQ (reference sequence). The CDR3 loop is CASSLVASGYNEQFF. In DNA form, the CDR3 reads TGTGCCAGCAGCCTAGTGGCTAGCGGGTACAATGAGCAGTTCTTC.

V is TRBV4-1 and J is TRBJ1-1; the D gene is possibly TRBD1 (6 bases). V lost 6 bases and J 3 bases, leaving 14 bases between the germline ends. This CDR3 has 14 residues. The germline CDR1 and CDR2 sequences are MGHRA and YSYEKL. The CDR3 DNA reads TGCGCCAGCAGACATTACAGGGAGCACACTGAAGCTTTCTTT. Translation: CASRHYREHTEAFF.

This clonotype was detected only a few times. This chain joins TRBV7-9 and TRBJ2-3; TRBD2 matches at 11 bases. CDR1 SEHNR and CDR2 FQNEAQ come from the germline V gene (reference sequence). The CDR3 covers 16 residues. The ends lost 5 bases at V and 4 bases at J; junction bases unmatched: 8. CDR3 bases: TGTGCCAGCAGCGCCCCTCTAGCGGGGGGATCAGATACGCAGTATTTT. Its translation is CASSAPLAGGSDTQYF.

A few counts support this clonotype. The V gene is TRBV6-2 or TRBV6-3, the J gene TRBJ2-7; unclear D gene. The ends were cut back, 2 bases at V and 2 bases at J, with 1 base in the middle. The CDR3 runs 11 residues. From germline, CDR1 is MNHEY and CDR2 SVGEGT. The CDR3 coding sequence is TGTGCCAGCAGTTACGCCTACGAGCAGTACTTC. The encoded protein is CASSYAYEQYF.

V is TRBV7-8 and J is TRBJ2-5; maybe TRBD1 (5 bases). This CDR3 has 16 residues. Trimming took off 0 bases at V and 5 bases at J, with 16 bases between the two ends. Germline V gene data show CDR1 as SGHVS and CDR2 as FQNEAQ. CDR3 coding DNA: TGTGCCAGCAGCTTAGCGATCCAGGGCCAAAGGGAGACCCAGTACTTC. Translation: CASSLAIQGQRETQYF.

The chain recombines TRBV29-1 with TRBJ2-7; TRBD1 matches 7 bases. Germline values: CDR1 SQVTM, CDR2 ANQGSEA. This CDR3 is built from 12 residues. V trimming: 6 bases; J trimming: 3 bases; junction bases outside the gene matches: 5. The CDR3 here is CSVVGDSYEQYV. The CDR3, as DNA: TGCAGCGTCGTGGGGGACAGCTACGAGCAGTACGTC.

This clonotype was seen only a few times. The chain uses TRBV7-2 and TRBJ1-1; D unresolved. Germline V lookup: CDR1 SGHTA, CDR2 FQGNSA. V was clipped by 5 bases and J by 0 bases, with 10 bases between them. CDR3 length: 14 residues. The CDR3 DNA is TGTGCCAGCAGCCTCCGGGCCCTGAACACTGAAGCTTTCTTT. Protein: CASSLRALNTEAFF.

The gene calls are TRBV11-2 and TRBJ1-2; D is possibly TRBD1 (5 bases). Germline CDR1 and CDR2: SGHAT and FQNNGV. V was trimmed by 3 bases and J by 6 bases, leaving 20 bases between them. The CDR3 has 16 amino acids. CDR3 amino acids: CASSFTRSLGGDGYTF. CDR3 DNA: TGTGCCAGCAGCTTTACCCGTAGTCTTGGGGGGGATGGCTACACCTTC.

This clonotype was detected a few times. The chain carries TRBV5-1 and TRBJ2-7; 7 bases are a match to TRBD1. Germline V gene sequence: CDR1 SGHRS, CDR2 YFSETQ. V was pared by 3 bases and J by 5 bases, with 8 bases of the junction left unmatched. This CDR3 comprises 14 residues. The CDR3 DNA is TGCGCCAGCAGCTACAACAGGGGCGCCGACGAGCAGTACTTC. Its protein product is CASSYNRGADEQYF.

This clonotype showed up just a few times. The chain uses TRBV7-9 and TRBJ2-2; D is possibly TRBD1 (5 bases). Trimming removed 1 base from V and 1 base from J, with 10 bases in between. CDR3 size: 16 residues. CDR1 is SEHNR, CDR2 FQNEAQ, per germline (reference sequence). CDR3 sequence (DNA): TGTGCCAGCAGCTTAGTATCAAGGGGGAACACCGGGGAGCTGTTTTTT. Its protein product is CASSLVSRGNTGELFF.

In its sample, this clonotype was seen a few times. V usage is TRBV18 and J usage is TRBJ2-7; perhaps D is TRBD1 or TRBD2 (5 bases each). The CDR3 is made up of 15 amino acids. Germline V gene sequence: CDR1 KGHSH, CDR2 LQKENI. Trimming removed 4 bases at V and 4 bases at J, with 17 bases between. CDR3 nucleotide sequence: TGTGCCAGCTCACAGGGCCAGGGACCATCTTACGAGCAGTACGTC. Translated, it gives CASSQGQGPSYEQYV.

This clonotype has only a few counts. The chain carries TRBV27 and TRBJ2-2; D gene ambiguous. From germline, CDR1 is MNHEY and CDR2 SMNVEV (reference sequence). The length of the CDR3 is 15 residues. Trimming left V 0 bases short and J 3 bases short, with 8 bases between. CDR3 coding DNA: TGTGCCAGCAGTTTATCGGGATCCTACACCGGGGAGCTGTTTTTT. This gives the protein CASSLSGSYTGELFF.

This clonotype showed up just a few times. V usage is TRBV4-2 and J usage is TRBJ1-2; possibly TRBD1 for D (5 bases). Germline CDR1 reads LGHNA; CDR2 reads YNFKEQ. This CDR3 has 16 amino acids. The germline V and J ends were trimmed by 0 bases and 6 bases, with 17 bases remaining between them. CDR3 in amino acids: CASSQDVLGDSNGYTF. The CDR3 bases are TGTGCCAGCAGCCAAGACGTCCTAGGGGACTCAAATGGCTACACCTTC.